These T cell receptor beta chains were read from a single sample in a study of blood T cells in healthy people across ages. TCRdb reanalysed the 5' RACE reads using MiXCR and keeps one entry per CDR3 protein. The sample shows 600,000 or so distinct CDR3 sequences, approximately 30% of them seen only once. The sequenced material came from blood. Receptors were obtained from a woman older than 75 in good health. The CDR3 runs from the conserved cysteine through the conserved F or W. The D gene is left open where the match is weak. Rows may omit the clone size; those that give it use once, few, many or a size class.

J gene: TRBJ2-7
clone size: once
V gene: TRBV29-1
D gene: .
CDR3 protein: CSVEELRATSEQYF
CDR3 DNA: TGCAGCGTTGAGGAGTTGAGGGCTACCAGCGAGCAGTACTTC

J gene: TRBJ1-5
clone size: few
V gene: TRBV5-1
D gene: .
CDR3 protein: CASSLEGGSNQPRHF
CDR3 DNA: TGCGCCAGCAGCTTGGAAGGGGGGAGCAATCAGCCCCGGCATTTT

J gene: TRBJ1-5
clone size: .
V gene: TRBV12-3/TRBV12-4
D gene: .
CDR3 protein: CASSLLAVNQPQHF
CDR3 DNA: TGTGCCAGCAGTTTACTGGCGGTTAATCAGCCCCAGCATTTT

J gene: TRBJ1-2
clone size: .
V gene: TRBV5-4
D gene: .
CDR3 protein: CASSLGGGQRLYGYTF
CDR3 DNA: TGTGCCAGCAGCTTGGGAGGGGGACAACGACTCTATGGCTACACCTTC

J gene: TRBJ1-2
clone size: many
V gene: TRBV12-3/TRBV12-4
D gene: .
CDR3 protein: CASSLRTEKGYTF
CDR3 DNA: TGTGCCAGCAGTTTGCGGACAGAGAAGGGCTACACCTTC

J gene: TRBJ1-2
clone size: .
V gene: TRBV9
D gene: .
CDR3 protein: CASSGPGEGYTF
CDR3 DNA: TGTGCCAGCAGCGGCCCAGGGGAAGGCTACACCTTC

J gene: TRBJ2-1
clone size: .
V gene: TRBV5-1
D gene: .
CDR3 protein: CASSSSSGSMYSGQFF
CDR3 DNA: TGCGCCAGCAGCTCCTCCTCAGGAAGCATGTACAGTGGGCAGTTCTTC

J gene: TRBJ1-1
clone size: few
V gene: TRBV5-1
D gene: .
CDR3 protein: CASSFVRETEAFF
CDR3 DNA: TGCGCCAGCAGCTTTGTCAGGGAAACTGAAGCTTTCTTT

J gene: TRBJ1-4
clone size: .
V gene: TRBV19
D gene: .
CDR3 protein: CASSRAAGRINEKLFF
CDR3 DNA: TGTGCCAGTAGTAGAGCGGCGGGACGGATAAATGAAAAACTGTTTTTT

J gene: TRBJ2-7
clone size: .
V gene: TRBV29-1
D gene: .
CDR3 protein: CSVDEGYEQYF
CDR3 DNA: TGCAGCGTTGACGAGGGCTACGAGCAGTACTTC

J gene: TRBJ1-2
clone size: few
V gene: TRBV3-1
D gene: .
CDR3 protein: CASSQRFYGYTF
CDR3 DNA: TGTGCCAGCAGCCAACGGTTCTATGGCTACACCTTC

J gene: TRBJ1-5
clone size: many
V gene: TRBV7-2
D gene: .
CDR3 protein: CASSPGGVQPQHF
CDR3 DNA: TGTGCCAGCAGCCCGGGGGGGGTTCAGCCCCAGCATTTT

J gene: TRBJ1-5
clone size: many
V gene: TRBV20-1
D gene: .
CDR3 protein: CSARQDSNQPQHF
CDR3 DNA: TGCAGTGCTAGACAGGATAGCAATCAGCCCCAGCATTTT

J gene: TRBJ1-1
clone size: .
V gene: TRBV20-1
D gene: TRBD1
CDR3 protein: CSASGTANTEAFF
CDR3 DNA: TGCAGTGCTAGCGGGACAGCGAACACTGAAGCTTTCTTT

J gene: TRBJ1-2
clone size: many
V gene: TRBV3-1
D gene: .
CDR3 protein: CASSQGEFRDGGYTF
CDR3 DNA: TGTGCCAGCAGCCAAGGGGAATTCCGCGATGGTGGCTACACCTTC

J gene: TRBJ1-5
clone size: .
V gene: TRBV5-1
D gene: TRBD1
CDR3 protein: CASSLEGDRGQPQHF
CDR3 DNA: TGCGCCAGCAGCTTGGAGGGGGACAGGGGACAGCCCCAGCATTTT

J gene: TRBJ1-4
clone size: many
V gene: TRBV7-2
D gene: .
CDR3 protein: CASSSLRQATNEKLFF
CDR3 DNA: TGTGCCAGCAGCTCCCTCCGCCAGGCAACTAATGAAAAACTGTTTTTT

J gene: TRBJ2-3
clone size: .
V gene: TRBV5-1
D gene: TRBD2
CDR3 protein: CVSSLVLAGVSDTQYF
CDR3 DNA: TGCGTCAGCAGCTTGGTCCTAGCGGGAGTCAGCGATACGCAGTATTTT

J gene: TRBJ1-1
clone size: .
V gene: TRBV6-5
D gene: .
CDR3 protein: CASSGPLGNTEAFF
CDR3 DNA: TGTGCCAGCAGTGGTCCATTAGGGAACACTGAAGCTTTCTTT